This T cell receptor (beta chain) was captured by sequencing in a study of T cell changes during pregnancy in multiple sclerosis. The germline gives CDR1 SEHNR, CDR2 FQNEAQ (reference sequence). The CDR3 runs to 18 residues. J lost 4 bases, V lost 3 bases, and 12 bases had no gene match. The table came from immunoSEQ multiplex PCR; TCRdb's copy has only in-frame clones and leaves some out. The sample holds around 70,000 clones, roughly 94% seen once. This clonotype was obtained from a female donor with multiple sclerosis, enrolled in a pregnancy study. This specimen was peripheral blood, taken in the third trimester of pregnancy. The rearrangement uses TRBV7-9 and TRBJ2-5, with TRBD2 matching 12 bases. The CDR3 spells CASSFLGLAGLLGETQYF. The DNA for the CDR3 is TGTGCCAGCAGCTTCTTAGGACTAGCGGGGTTATTAGGAGAGACCCAGTACTTC.